Following are 16 T cell receptor beta chains from one sample sequenced in a study of shared clonotypes between healthy human individuals. Sequencing was performed with immunoSEQ multiplex PCR; in TCRdb, only in-frame clones are kept and a portion is missing. The data show about 710,000 clones, around 73% seen once. The sample comprised memory CD4+ T cells sorted from blood. Subset noted: CD45RA-negative fraction. The receptors were gathered from a woman aged 25 to 39 in good health.

The rearrangement links TRBV10-3 to TRBJ1-5, with 7 bases aligning to TRBD1. The CDR3 totals 14 residues. Germline V gene lookup returns CDR1 ENHRY and CDR2 SYGVKD. V was pared by 6 bases and J by 1 base, with 3 bases of the junction left unmatched. CDR3 in amino acids: CAIRGTESNQPQHF. CDR3 bases: TGTGCCATCAGGGGGACAGAAAGCAATCAGCCCCAGCATTTT.

V is TRBV5-6 and J is TRBJ1-2; D is perhaps TRBD1 (6 bases). Trimming took 1 base from V and 1 from J, leaving 8 bases between them. Germline lookup yields CDR1 SGHDT and CDR2 YYEEEE. The CDR3 is made up of 14 amino acids. Written as DNA, the CDR3 is TGTGCCAGCAGCTTGCCGGGACATAACTATGGCTACACCTTC. This sequence encodes CASSLPGHNYGYTF.

The count of this clone is one. This chain joins TRBV28 and TRBJ2-1; D unclear. The CDR3 spans 13 residues. Germline loops: CDR1 MDHEN, CDR2 SYDVKM. Trimming removed 6 bases from V and 3 bases from J, with 9 bases in between. Here the CDR3 DNA reads TGTGCCAGCAGCCCCGTGGTCTACAATGAGCAGTTCTTC. Amino acid sequence: CASSPVVYNEQFF.

The chain is built from TRBV5-3 and TRBJ2-1; D not certain. TRBV5-3 is noted as an ORF with a role that remains uncertain. The CDR3 has 15 residues. Trimming removed 3 bases from V and 7 bases from J, with 17 bases in between. In nucleotides, the CDR3 is TGTGCCAGAAGCTCAGTCCCCAGTGGGTTAAATGAGCAGTTCTTC. It translates to CARSSVPSGLNEQFF.

The rearrangement uses TRBV25-1 and TRBJ1-1, with D hard to call. Trimming shortened V by 0 bases and J by 1 base, and 9 bases separated the two germline ends. Germline V gene lookup returns CDR1 MGHDK and CDR2 SYGVNS. CDR3 length equals 15 residues. CDR3 sequence reads: CASSEYRTANTEAFF. The CDR3 DNA sequence: TGTGCCAGCAGTGAATATAGGACGGCGAACACTGAAGCTTTCTTT.

The chain recombines TRBV19 with TRBJ2-2; D may be TRBD1 (6 bases). V was clipped by 3 bases and J by 4 bases, with 12 bases between them. This CDR3 has 15 amino acids. Germline loops: CDR1 LNHDA, CDR2 SQIVND (reference sequence). The CDR3 DNA follows: TGTGCCAGTAGTATCCAGGGGCTTTCCACCGGGGAGCTGTTTTTT. This translates into CASSIQGLSTGELFF.

The gene calls are TRBV5-1 and TRBJ1-3, with a tentative D call TRBD1 (6 bases). Germline CDR1 and CDR2: SGHRS and YFSETQ. Trimming shortened V by 7 bases and J by 2 bases, and 13 bases separated the two germline ends. This CDR3 spans 14 amino acids. The CDR3 nucleotides are TGCGCCAGCGCCGATACAGGGACTGGAAACACCATATATTTT. It translates to CASADTGTGNTIYF.

This chain uses TRBV19 with TRBJ2-2; D might be TRBD1 or TRBD2, each matching 6 bases. Germline-derived CDR1 and CDR2 are LNHDA and SQIVND (reference sequence). The CDR3 is made up of 14 amino acids. Trimming removed 3 bases from V and 4 bases from J, with 9 bases in between. DNA for the CDR3: TGTGCCAGTAGTATTGAGGGGGGCACCGGGGAGCTGTTTTTT. As protein: CASSIEGGTGELFF.

Notes on this clone: The sample carries other DNA sequences with the same CDR3. The CDR3 spells CASSWGRSGTQYF. In nucleotides, the CDR3 is TGTGCCAGCAGCTGGGGCCGATCTGGGACCCAGTACTTC. The chain joins TRBV7-2 to TRBJ2-5, with D possibly matching TRBD1 (5 bases). Looked up from germline, CDR1 is SGHTA and CDR2 is FQGNSA. Trimming removed 4 bases from V and 7 bases from J, with 13 bases in between. This CDR3 is built from 13 residues.

This clone was observed a few times. This chain uses TRBV14 with TRBJ2-3; 7 nucleotides align to TRBD1. Per the germline V gene, CDR1 is SGHDN and CDR2 is FVKESK. V was pared by 4 bases and J by 10 bases, with 5 bases of the junction left unmatched. The CDR3 is 12 residues long. The CDR3 DNA follows: TGTGCCAGCAGCCCTGACAGGGTAGCGCAGTATTTT. It codes for CASSPDRVAQYF.

The chain carries TRBV27 and TRBJ1-1, with D possibly being TRBD1 (5 bases). Germline V gene data show CDR1 as MNHEY and CDR2 as SMNVEV (reference sequence). V lost 8 bases, J lost 1 base, and 17 bases lay in between. The CDR3 loop spans 15 amino acids. CDR3 sequence: CASEGEGAQNTEAFF. DNA of the CDR3: TGTGCCAGCGAAGGGGAGGGCGCACAGAACACTGAAGCTTTCTTT.

The chain employs TRBV7-8 and TRBJ1-2; TRBD1 matches at 10 bases. CDR1 is SGHVS and CDR2 is FQNEAQ in the germline V gene. Losses at the gene ends were 5 bases for V and 4 bases for J; bases not matched to a gene: 4. This CDR3 spans 14 amino acids. The CDR3 region has the DNA TGTGCCAGCAGCCCGGGACAGGGGATCTATGGCTACACCTTC. Protein sequence: CASSPGQGIYGYTF.

The V gene is TRBV19, the J gene TRBJ1-2; D call uncertain. CDR3 size: 13 residues. The germline V gene encodes CDR1 LNHDA and CDR2 SQIVND (reference sequence). Trimming removed 10 bases at V and 1 base at J, with 13 bases between. The CDR3 nucleotides are TGTGCCACCAATATTCACAGTAACTATGGCTACACCTTC. Amino acids: CATNIHSNYGYTF.

This chain links TRBV28 with TRBJ2-1, with a tentative D call TRBD2 (5 bases). The V end was cut by 3 bases, the J end by 1 base, with 10 bases between. The CDR3 covers 15 residues. From germline, CDR1 is MDHEN and CDR2 SYDVKM. CDR3 bases: TGTGCCAGCAGTTTCCGTGTAGCGTCCTACAATGAGCAGTTCTTC. Its protein product is CASSFRVASYNEQFF.

This clone was seen only once. The chain uses TRBV9 and TRBJ2-5; no definite D call. With 0 bases removed from V and 5 bases from J, the gap between germline ends came to 20 bases. The length of the CDR3 is 17 residues. Germline CDR1 reads SGDLS; CDR2 reads YYNGEE. The CDR3 DNA is TGTGCCAGCAGCGTAGGCTCCCTGTCCGGGCTAGGGGAGACCCAGTACTTC. Encoded protein: CASSVGSLSGLGETQYF.

This clone appeared a few times. At one end the junction does not follow the germline gene, possibly because of a read error. The rearrangement uses TRBV5-1 and TRBJ2-1; 8 bases line up with TRBD1. This CDR3 has 14 residues. CDR1 and CDR2 (germline): SGHRS, YFSETQ. CDR3 in amino acids: CASSLGQDYNEQFF. The CDR3 DNA reads as TGCGCCAGCAGTTTGGGACAGGACTACAATGAGCAGTTCTTC.